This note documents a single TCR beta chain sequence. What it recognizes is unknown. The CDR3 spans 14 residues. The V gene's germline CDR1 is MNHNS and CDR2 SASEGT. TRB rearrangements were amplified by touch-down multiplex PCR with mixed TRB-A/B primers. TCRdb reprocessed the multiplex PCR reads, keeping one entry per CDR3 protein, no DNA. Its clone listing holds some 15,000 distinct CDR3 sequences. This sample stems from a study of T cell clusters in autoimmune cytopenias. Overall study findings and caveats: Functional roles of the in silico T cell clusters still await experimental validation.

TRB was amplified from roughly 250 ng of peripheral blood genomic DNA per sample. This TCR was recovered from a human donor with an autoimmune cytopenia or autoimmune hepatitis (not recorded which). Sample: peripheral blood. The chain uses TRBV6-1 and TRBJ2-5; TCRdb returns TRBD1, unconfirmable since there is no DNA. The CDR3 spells CASSEAGGWETQYF.